This TCR beta chain was identified during a study of T cell repertoires in cytomegalovirus infection. Study information: Indicated by public TCR beta signatures were CMV infection and matching HLA type. Notes on the study in general: Based on cumulative public TCR beta family frequency, carriers of CMV plus the relevant HLA were identified. CMV-specific HLA-C-restricted TCR beta clonotypes dominated the ex vivo response.

The CDR3 extends over 15 amino acids. Trimming shortened V by 1 base and J by 2 bases, and 10 bases separated the two germline ends. The germline CDR1 and CDR2 sequences are LGHNA and YSLEER. A remark on this clonotype: Its target is not known.

Each CDR3 protein gets one entry after TCRdb re-called the reads with MiXCR. Counted here are under 300,000 distinct CDR3 sequences, 15% to 20% occurring once; the ten biggest clones make up around 47%. Material: CD8+ T cells from PBMCs. V is TRBV4-3 and J is TRBJ2-3, with D perhaps TRBD2 (5 bases). The TCR sequence derives from a human donor in good health (CMV status not recorded). Some clones in this sample may be carry-over from other donors' samples. This CDR3 is CASSQVLGDTDTQYF. The CDR3 DNA follows: TGCGCCAGCAGCCAAGTGCTGGGAGACACAGATACGCAGTATTTT.